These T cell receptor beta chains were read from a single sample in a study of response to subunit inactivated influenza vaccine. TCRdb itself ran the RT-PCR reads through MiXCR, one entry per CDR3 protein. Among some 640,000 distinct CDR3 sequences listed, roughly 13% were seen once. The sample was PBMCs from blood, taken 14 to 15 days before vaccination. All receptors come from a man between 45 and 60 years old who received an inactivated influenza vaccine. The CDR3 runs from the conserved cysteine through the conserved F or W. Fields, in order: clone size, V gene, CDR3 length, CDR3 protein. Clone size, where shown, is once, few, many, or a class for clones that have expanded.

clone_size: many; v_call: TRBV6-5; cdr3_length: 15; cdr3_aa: CASSWGLAGQYEQYF
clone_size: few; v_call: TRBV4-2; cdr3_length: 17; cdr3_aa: CASSPQVAGTSYNEQFF
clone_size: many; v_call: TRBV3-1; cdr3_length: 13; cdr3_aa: CASSQYRLYEQYF
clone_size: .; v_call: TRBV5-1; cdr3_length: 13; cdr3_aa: CASSHRTGPEAFF
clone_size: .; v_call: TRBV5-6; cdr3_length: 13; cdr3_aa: CASSRGSFGGYTF
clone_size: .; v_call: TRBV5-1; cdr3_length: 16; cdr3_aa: CASSPDRAAIIYGYTF
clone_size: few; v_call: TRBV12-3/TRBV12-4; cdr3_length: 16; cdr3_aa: CASSWRGQASGHEQYF
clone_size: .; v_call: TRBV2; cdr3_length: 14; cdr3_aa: CASSARDRIETQYF
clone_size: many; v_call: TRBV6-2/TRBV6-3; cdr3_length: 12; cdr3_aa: CASSYSDYTQYF
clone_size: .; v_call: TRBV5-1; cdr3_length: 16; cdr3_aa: CASSLALGSSNEKLFF
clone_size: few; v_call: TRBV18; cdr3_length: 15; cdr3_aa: CASSPWRDSYNEQFF
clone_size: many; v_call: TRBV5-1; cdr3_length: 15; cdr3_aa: CASSLGVSYEETQYF
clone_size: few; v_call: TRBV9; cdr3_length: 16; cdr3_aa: CASSTTGTLAYNEQFF
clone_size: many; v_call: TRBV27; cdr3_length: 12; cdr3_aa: CASSLSFNEQFF
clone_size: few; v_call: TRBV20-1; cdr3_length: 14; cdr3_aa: CSASIGQGAYEQYF
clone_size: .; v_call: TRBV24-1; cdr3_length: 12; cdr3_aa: CATSDGNNEQFF
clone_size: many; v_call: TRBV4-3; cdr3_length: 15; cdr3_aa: CASSQDPFGTGELFF
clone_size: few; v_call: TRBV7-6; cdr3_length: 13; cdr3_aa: CASSPRTKYEQYF
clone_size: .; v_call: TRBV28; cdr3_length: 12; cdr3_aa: CACGPGSYEQYF
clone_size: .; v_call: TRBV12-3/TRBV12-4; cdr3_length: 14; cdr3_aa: CASSLISGGYEQYF